This is a list of T cell receptor beta chains from one sample in a study of blood T cell repertoires in COVID-19. Repertoires were generated with immunoSEQ multiplex PCR, while TCRdb's copy carries only in-frame clones and drops some. The sample has 200,000 to 250,000 clones, roughly 90% seen once. The sequencing sample was made of peripheral blood. These receptors were taken from a woman in her fifties or sixties with acute or convalescent COVID-19. Each CDR3 is given with its conserved first and last residue. The order of the fields is J gene, V gene, clone size, D gene, CDR3 DNA, CDR3 protein. The D gene is left open where the match is weak. Rows give clone size only sometimes, using once, few, many, or a class for an expanded clone.

TRBJ1-2 TRBV6-5 - TRBD1 TGTGCCAGCGCGCGGGACAGGGCTTCCTATGGCTACACCTTC CASARDRASYGYTF
TRBJ1-3 TRBV9 once TRBD1 TGTGCCAGCAGCCCTTTGGACAGGGGTGGAAACACCATATATTTT CASSPLDRGGNTIYF
TRBJ1-3 TRBV15 - TRBD1 TGTGCCACCACCAAGACAGGGAGCGGAAACACCATATATTTT CATTKTGSGNTIYF
TRBJ2-7 TRBV7-2 - - TGTGCCAGCAGCTTTATCGGTAGCTCCTACGAGCAGTACTTC CASSFIGSSYEQYF
TRBJ1-2 TRBV5-6 - - TGTGCCAGCAGCTTGTGGCGGGGCTATGGCTACACCTTC CASSLWRGYGYTF
TRBJ1-1 TRBV3-1/TRBV3-2 - - TGTGCCAGCAGCCAAGATAGAAGGGAGGGAGCTTTCTTT CASSQDRREGAFF
TRBJ1-1 TRBV29-1 - - TGCAGCGTTGAACAGTCCGGGGTGAACACTGAAGCTTTCTTT CSVEQSGVNTEAFF
TRBJ1-1 TRBV7-9 - - TGTGCCAGCACCGATTCAGGGGCGGGGGTGATCACTGAAGCTTTCTTT CASTDSGAGVITEAFF
TRBJ1-2 TRBV6-1 - - TGTGCCAGCAGTGAAACCCAGGGTAACTATGGCTACACCTTC CASSETQGNYGYTF
TRBJ2-2 TRBV10-3 - TRBD2 TGTGCCATCAGCCTAGCGGGGGGGAACACCGGGGAGCTGTTTTTT CAISLAGGNTGELFF
TRBJ1-2 TRBV24-1 - - TGTGCCACCAGTGATAGCGACAGGGGCTACACCTTC CATSDSDRGYTF
TRBJ2-5 TRBV19 - - TGTGCCAGTAGTCTCTATTTCCAAGAGACCCAGTACTTC CASSLYFQETQYF
TRBJ1-2 TRBV6-5 once TRBD1 TGTGCCAGCAGTTACTCGGGGACAGTTAACTATGGCTACACCTTC CASSYSGTVNYGYTF
TRBJ2-2 TRBV5-1 - TRBD1 TGCGCCAGCAGCCGGACCAGGGGGTACGGGGAGCTGTTTTTT CASSRTRGYGELFF
TRBJ1-1 TRBV18 - TRBD1 TGTGCCAGCTCACCAAGACAGGGTAACACTGAAGCTTTCTTT CASSPRQGNTEAFF
TRBJ2-1 TRBV3-1/TRBV3-2 - TRBD2 TGTGCCAGCAGCCTCATAGCGGGAGTTGTGAACAATGAGCAGTTCTTC CASSLIAGVVNNEQFF
TRBJ2-7 TRBV18 once - TGTGCCAGCTCACCAGAGGGGGGGAACGAGCAGTACTTC CASSPEGGNEQYF
TRBJ1-2 TRBV28 - TRBD1 TGTGCCAGCAGCAGCTTCCACCAAATCCGACAAGGGGACAGGGACACTAACTATGGCTACACCTTC CASSSFHQIRQGDRDTNYGYTF
TRBJ1-6 TRBV15 - TRBD1 TGTGCCACCAGCAAACAGACAGGGCTTAATTCACCCCTCCACTTT CATSKQTGLNSPLHF
TRBJ2-3 TRBV6-5 - TRBD2 TGTGCCAGCACGGGGGGGCGAGGCACAGATACGCAGTATTTT CASTGGRGTDTQYF
TRBJ1-4 TRBV9 - - TGTGCCAGCAGCGTAGGGCAGGCTCTTAATGAAAAACTGTTTTTT CASSVGQALNEKLFF
TRBJ2-1 TRBV10-3 - TRBD1 TGTGCCATCAGTGACAGGACAGGGTTCAATGAGCAGTTCTTC CAISDRTGFNEQFF
TRBJ2-7 TRBV7-9 few TRBD1 TGTGCCAGCAGCTTTGACAGGGTCTGGTACTTC CASSFDRVWYF
TRBJ1-1 TRBV2 - - TGTGCCAGCAGTTTTGACGGGGTGGACACTGAAGCTTTCTTT CASSFDGVDTEAFF
TRBJ1-1 TRBV7-9 - TRBD1 TGTGCCAGCAGCCCACTGACAGGGACGAACACTGAAGCTTTCTTT CASSPLTGTNTEAFF
TRBJ1-4 TRBV9 - - TGTGCCAGCAGCCTCAGGGGTTCAGGTAGCGAAAAACTGTTTTTT CASSLRGSGSEKLFF
TRBJ1-2 TRBV2 - - TGTGCCAGCACGATGCAGGGAACGCGCGGCTACACCTTC CASTMQGTRGYTF
TRBJ1-2 TRBV6-1 once TRBD1 TGTGCCAGCAGTGGCCGGGACAGGGGACCTCAAACCTATGGCTACACCTTC CASSGRDRGPQTYGYTF
TRBJ1-2 TRBV2 - - TGTGCCAGCAGTGAACTAATCGGGGGGCCCTATGGCTACACCTTC CASSELIGGPYGYTF
TRBJ2-7 TRBV9 - TRBD2 TGTGCCAGCAGCGTACCACAGCGGGGGTTTCGCGAGCAGTACTTC CASSVPQRGFREQYF
TRBJ2-1 TRBV10-3 - - TGTGCCATCAGTTTAGGGGGGGATGAGCAGTTCTTC CAISLGGDEQFF
TRBJ1-1 TRBV27 - TRBD1 TGTGCCAGCAGTTGGGGGGACAGGGTTAGCACTGAAGCTTTCTTT CASSWGDRVSTEAFF
TRBJ2-5 TRBV18 once TRBD2 TGTGCCAGCTCACCTCGGCTAGCGGACCAAGAGACCCAGTACTTC CASSPRLADQETQYF
TRBJ2-2 TRBV7-3 - - TGTGCCAGCAGCCCCCTAACTAGCATCGGGGAGCTGTTTTTT CASSPLTSIGELFF
TRBJ1-3 TRBV28 - - TGTGCCAGCAGCCTTGCGGCCAGCTCTGGAAACACCATATATTTT CASSLAASSGNTIYF
TRBJ1-2 TRBV30 - TRBD1 TGTGCCTGCGACAGGGGGAGGTATGGCTACACCTTC CACDRGRYGYTF
TRBJ2-2 TRBV30 - - TGTGCCTGGAGACAGGTGTTTAAGCCCGGGGAGCTGTTTTTT CAWRQVFKPGELFF
TRBJ2-3 TRBV25-1 - - TGTGCCAGCAGTGTGGAGGCGACGCAGTATTTT CASSVEATQYF
TRBJ2-1 TRBV25-1 once TRBD2 TGTGCCAGCAGTGACTTCGGGGGGGTGCAGTTCTTC CASSDFGGVQFF
TRBJ2-7 TRBV28 - - TGTGCCAGCAGTATCCTACAGGGTTCCTACGAGCAGTACTTC CASSILQGSYEQYF
TRBJ2-1 TRBV9 - - TGTGCCAGCAGCGTAGGGTGGAGCTCCTACAATGAGCAGTTCTTC CASSVGWSSYNEQFF
TRBJ1-1 TRBV27 once TRBD1 TGTGCCAGCAGTTTTCCAGGGGGCCTCGCTGAAGCTTTCTTT CASSFPGGLAEAFF